The present TCR beta chain was sequenced within a study of molecular identifiers for immune sequencing clone quantification listed by TCRdb under 2018. For the wider study: For a replicate experiment, RNA from around 20,000 or 100,000 naive CD8 T cells was divided into five aliquots, of which four were sequenced. The study was a methods study using CD8 T cells to benchmark molecular-identifier clustering-based TCR repertoire sequencing (MIDCIRS) and TCR RNA copy counting.

Libraries of naive CD8 T cells were built from anywhere between about 19,000 and 1,100,000 sorted cells, with 10%, 30% or 50% of the purified RNA used. On a BD FACSAria II, naive CD8 T cells were FACS-sorted as CD8+CD4-CCR7+CD45RA+ and collected into RLT Plus buffer. To test detection sensitivity, Jurkat RNA equal to 9 to 10 TCR copies was added to samples of about 19,000-1,100,000 naive CD8 T cells. CD8 T cells were enriched using RosetteSep CD8+ T Cell Enrichment Cocktail and Ficoll-Paque, and the enriched cells then underwent ACK red cell lysis. Preparation of the library involved PCR. The sequencing machine was a NextSeq 500. Bulk TCR libraries were prepared as previously described, using TCR primers listed in Table S5. Total RNA was purified with the Qiagen AllPrep DNA/RNA kit. Before analysis, reads from multiple sequencing runs of the same library were pooled. The authors' analysis ran thus. Reads were retained only if an exact TCR constant sequence was present, and the retained reads were trimmed to 150 nt and grouped according to their 12-nt molecular barcodes. Reads within each barcode group were sub-clustered using a 15% Levenshtein threshold, and quality-weighted consensus sequences were constructed for each RNA molecule. Non-functional sequences were removed, as were lower-count sequences one edit away from another. On the basis of fitting two negative binomial distributions, barcode sub-clusters with fewer than 20% of the maximum read count were discarded. Through fastp at Q25 and MiXCR, TCRdb rebuilt clones from the public reads, retaining in-frame beta chains. Rows with a matching CDR3 protein are joined into one entry that keeps the most common DNA and genes. These V and J calls originate from TCRdb's pipeline instead of the authors' own analysis. The sample includes approximately 93,000 distinct CDR3 sequences, with nearly 25% observed a single time. Around 0.77% of the sample goes to the ten largest clones.

Comments on this clonotype: Its antigen remains undetermined. A much larger clone sits a single nucleotide away, making a read error possible.

Reading from cysteine to phenylalanine, the CDR3 counts 17 amino acids. The read is trimmed to its CDR3 DNA, 51 bases read in frame from base 1. V is shortened by 2 bases, J by 11 bases, and the region joining them spans 22 bases. CDR1 and CDR2 were assigned from the germline V gene as MGHRA and YSYEKL. What the study reported, not specific to this receptor: When barcode sub-clustering was not used, chimeric consensus sequences inflated TCR diversity, with chimeras reaching as high as 47%. In CMV-specific effector cells, clones with more than 20 RNA copies contained over 98% of molecules, whereas in naive cells such clones contained under 1% of molecules. The sizes of highly expanded clones could end up underestimated when identical TCR molecules share a barcode. A single cell's worth of spiked-in Jurkat TCR RNA was reported detectable even among one million naive CD8 T cells. About 2.9 recovered TCR RNA copies per cell were obtained by modeling, versus roughly 10 by digital PCR, implying a capture efficiency of 30% to 35%. The naive libraries included spiked-in Jurkat TCR RNA (roughly eleven copies' worth), and this Jurkat TCR RNA is not part of the donor repertoire.

The chain couples TRBV4-1 to TRBJ1-6; the D segment could be TRBD1, given 6 matching bases. The receptor's source is a human donor in good health. Some libraries in this study had Jurkat cell RNA spiked in. Source material: naive CD8+ T cells from blood, with Jurkat cell RNA spiked in. The label giving this sample's cell subset or site can be read as: FACS-sorted CD8+CD4-CCR7+CD45RA+ naive T cells. At the DNA level, the sequence is TGCGCCAGCAGCCAACTGGGATCCGGGACAAGCGCCCCACCCCTCCACTTT. Translated, this gives CASSQLGSGTSAPPLHF.